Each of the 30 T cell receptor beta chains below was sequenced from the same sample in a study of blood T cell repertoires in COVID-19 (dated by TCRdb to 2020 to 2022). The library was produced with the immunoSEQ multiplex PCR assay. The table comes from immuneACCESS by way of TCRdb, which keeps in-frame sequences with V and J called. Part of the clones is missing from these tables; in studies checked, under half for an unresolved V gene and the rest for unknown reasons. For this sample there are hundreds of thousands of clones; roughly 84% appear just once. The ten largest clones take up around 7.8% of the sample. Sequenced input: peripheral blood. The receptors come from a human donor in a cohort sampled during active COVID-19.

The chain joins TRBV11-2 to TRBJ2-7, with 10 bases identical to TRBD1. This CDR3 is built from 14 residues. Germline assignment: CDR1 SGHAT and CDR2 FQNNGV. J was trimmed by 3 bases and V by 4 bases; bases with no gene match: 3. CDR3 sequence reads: CASSSGQGGYEQYF. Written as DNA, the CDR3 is TGTGCCAGCAGCTCAGGACAGGGGGGCTACGAGCAGTACTTC. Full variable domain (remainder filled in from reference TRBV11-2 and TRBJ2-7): EAGVAQSPRYKIIEKRQSVAFWCNPISGHATLYWYQQILGQGPKLLIQFQNNGVVDDSQLPKDRFSAERLKGVDSTLKIQPAKLEDSAVYLCASSSGQGGYEQYFGPGTRLTVT.

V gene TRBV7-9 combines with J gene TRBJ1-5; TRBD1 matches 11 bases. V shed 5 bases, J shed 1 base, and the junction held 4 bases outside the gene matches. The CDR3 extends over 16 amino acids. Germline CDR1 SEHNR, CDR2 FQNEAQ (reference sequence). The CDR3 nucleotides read TGTGCCAGCAGCCTCGGACAGGGGGCGAGCAATCAGCCCCAGCATTTT. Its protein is CASSLGQGASNQPQHF.

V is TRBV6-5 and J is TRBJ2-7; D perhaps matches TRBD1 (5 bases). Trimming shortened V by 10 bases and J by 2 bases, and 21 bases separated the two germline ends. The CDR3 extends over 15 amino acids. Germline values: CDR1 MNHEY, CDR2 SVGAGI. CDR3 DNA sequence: TGTGCCACCATTTTACTAAACCTGGGGCCCTACGAGCAGTACTTC. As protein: CATILLNLGPYEQYF.

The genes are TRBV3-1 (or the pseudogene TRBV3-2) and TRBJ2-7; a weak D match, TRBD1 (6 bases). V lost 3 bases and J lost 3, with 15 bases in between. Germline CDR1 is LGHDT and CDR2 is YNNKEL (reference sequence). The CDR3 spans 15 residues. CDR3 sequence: CASSHLTGWGYEQYF. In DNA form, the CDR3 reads TGTGCCAGCAGCCACCTGACAGGTTGGGGCTACGAGCAGTACTTC.

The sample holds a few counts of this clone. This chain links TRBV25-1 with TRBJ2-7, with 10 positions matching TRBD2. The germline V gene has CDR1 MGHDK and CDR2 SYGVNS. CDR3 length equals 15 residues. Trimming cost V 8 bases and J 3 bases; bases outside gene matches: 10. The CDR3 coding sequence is TGTGCCAGCGGTGGACTAGCGGTAGGGGGCTACGAGCAGTACTTC. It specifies CASGGLAVGGYEQYF.

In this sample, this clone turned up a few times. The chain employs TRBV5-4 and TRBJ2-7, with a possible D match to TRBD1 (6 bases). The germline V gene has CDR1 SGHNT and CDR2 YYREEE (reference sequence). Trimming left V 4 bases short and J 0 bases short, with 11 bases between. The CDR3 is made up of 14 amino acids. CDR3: CASSNWDISYEQYF. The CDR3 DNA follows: TGTGCCAGCAGCAACTGGGACATCTCCTACGAGCAGTACTTC.

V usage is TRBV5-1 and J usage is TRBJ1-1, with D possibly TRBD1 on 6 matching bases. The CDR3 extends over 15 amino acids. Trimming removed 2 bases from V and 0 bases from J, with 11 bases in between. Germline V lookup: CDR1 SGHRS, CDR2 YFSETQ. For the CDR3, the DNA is TGCGCCAGCAGCTTTTCGACAGGTATGAACACTGAAGCTTTCTTT. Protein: CASSFSTGMNTEAFF.

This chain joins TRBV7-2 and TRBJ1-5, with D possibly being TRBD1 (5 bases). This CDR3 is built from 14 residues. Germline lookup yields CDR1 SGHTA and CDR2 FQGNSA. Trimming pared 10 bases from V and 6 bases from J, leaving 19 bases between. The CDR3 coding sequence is TGTGCCATCGGGGGGTTGGGGGTACTTCAGCCCCAGCATTTT. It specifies CAIGGLGVLQPQHF.

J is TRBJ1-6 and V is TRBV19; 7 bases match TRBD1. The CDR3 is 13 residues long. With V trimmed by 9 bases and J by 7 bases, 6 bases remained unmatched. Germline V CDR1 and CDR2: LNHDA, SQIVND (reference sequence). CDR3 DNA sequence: TGTGCCAGCCGAACGACAGGGAATTCACCCCTCCACTTT. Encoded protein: CASRTTGNSPLHF.

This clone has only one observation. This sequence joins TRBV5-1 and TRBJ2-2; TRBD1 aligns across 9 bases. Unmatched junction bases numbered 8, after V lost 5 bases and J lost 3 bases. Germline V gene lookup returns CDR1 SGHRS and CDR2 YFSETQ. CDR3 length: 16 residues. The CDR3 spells CASRPGTGLYTGELFF. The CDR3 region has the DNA TGCGCCAGCAGGCCCGGGACAGGGTTATACACCGGGGAGCTGTTTTTT.

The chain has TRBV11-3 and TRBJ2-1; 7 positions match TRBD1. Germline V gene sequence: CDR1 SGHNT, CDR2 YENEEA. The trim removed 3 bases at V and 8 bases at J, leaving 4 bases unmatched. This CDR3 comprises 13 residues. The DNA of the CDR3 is TGTGCCAGCAGCTTGAGGGGGCGGGATGAGCAGTTCTTC. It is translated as CASSLRGRDEQFF.

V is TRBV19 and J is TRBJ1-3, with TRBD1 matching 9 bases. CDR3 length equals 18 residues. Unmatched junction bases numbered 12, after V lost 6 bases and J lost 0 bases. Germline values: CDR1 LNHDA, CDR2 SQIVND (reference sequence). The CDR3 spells CASRKNGGQGVSGNTIYF. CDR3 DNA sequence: TGTGCCAGTAGGAAGAACGGGGGACAGGGAGTCTCTGGAAACACCATATATTTT.

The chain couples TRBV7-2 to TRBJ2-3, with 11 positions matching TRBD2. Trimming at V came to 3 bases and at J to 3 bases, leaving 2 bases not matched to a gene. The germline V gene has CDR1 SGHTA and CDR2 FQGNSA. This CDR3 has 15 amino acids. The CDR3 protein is CASSLGLAVTDTQYF. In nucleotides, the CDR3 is TGTGCCAGCAGCTTGGGACTAGCGGTAACAGATACGCAGTATTTT.

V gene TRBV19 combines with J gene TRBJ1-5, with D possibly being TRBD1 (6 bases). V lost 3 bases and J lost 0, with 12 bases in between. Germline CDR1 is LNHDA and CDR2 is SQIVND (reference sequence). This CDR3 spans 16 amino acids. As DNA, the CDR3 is TGTGCCAGTAGTATGGGCAGGGGTTATAGCAATCAGCCCCAGCATTTT. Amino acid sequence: CASSMGRGYSNQPQHF.

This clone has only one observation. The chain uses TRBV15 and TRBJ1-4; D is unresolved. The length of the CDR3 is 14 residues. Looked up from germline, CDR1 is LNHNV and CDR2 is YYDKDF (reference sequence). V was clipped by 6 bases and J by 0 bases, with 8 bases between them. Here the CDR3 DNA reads TGTGCCACCAGGCCGGGAACAACTAATGAAAAACTGTTTTTT. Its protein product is CATRPGTTNEKLFF.

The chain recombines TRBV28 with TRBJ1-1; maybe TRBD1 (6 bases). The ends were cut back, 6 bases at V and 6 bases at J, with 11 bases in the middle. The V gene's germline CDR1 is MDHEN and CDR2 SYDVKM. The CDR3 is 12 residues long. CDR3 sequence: CASRTGFPEAFF. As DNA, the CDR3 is TGTGCCAGCAGAACAGGGTTCCCTGAAGCTTTCTTT.

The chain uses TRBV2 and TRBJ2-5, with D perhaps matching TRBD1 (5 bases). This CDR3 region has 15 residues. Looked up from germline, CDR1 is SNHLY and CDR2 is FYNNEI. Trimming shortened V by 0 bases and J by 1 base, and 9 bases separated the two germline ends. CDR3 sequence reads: CASSEARQLQETQYF. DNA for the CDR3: TGTGCCAGCAGTGAAGCCCGACAGCTCCAAGAGACCCAGTACTTC.

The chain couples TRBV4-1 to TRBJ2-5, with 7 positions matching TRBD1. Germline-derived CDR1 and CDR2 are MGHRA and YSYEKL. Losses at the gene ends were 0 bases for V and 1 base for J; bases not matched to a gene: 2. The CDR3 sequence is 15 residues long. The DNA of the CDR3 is TGCGCCAGCAGCCAAGACGGGACAGTCCAAGAGACCCAGTACTTC. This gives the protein CASSQDGTVQETQYF.

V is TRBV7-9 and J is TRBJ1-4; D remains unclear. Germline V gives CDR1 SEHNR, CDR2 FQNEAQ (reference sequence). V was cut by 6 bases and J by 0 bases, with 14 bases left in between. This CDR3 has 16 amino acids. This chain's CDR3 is CASSYGRAATNEKLFF. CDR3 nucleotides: TGTGCCAGCAGTTACGGGAGGGCGGCAACTAATGAAAAACTGTTTTTT. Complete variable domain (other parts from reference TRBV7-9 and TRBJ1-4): DTGVSQNPRHKITKRGQNVTFRCDPISEHNRLYWYRQTLGQGPEFLTYFQNEAQLEKSRLLSDRFSAERPKGSFSTLEIQRTEQGDSAMYLCASSYGRAATNEKLFFGSGTQLSVL.

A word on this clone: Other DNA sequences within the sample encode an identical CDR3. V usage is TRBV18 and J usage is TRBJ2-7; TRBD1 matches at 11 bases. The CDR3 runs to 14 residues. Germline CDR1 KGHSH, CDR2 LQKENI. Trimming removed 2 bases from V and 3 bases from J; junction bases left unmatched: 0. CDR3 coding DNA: TGTGCCAGCTCACCAGGGACAGGGGGCTACGAGCAGTACTTC. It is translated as CASSPGTGGYEQYF.

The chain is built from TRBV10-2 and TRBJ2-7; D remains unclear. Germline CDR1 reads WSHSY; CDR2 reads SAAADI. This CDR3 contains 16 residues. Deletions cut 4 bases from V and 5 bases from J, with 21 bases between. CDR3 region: CASSVNFATSVNEQYF. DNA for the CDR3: TGCGCCAGCAGTGTGAACTTTGCGACATCGGTTAACGAGCAGTACTTC.

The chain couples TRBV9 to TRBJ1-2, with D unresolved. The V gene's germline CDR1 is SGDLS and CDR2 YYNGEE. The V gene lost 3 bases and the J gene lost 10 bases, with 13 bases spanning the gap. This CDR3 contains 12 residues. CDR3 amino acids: CASSGASSVYTF. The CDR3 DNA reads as TGTGCCAGCAGCGGGGCCTCATCCGTCTACACCTTC.

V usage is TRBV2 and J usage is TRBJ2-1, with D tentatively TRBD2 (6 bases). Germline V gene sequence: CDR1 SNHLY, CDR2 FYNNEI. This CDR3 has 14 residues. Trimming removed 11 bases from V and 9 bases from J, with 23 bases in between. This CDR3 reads CAGYAGTPIREQFF. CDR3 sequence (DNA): TGTGCCGGTTACGCCGGGACTCCGATACGTGAGCAGTTCTTC. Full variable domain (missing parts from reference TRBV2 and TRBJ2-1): EPEVTQTPSHQVTQMGQEVILRCVPISNHLYFYWYRQILGQKVEFLVSFYNNEISEKSEIFDDQFSVERPDGSNFTLKIRSTKLEDSAMYFCAGYAGTPIREQFFGPGTRLTVL.

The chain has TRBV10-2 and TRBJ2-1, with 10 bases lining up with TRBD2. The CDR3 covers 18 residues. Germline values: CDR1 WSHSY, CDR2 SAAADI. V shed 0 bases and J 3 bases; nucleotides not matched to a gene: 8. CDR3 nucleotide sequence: TGCGCCAGCAGTGAGTCAAGGACTAGCGGAGGCATCTACAATGAGCAGTTCTTC. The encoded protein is CASSESRTSGGIYNEQFF.

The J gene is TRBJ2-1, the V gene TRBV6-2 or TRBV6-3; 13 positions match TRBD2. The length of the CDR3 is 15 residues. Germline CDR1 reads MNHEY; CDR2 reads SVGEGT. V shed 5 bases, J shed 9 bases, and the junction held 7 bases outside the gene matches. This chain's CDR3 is CASSQTSGRLGEQFF. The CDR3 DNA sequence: TGTGCCAGCAGTCAGACTAGCGGGAGGCTCGGTGAGCAGTTCTTC.

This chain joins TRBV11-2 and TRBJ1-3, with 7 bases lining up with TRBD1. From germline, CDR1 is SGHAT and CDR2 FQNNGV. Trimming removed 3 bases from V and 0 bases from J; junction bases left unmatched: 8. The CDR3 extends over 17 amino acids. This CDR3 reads CASSLGTGQISGNTIYF. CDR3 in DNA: TGTGCCAGCAGCTTGGGAACGGGACAGATCTCTGGAAACACCATATATTTT.

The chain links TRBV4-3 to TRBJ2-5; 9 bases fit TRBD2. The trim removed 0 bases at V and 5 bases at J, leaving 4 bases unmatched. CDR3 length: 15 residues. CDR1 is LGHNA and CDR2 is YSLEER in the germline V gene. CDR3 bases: TGCGCCAGCAGCCAAGATAGCGGGGGAGGTGAGACCCAGTACTTC. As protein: CASSQDSGGGETQYF.

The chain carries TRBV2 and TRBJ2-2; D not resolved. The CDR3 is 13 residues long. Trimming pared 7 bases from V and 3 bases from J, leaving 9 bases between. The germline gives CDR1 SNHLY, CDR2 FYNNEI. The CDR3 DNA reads TGTGCCAGCAAACACAGTGACACCGGGGAGCTGTTTTTT. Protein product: CASKHSDTGELFF.

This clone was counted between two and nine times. In nucleotides, the CDR3 is TGTGCCAGCAGCTTGGGATTTAGACAGGGGGATCAGCCCCAGCATTTT. Protein product: CASSLGFRQGDQPQHF. The rearrangement links TRBV7-2 to TRBJ1-5; 9 bases match TRBD1. Germline assignment: CDR1 SGHTA and CDR2 FQGNSA. CDR3 length equals 16 residues. Germline trimming cut 3 bases from V and 5 bases from J; bases unmatched to any gene: 8.

The CDR3 reads CASSFTDRVNGYTF. The CDR3 DNA reads TGTGCCAGCAGCTTTACGGACAGGGTGAATGGCTACACCTTC. The chain links TRBV7-2 to TRBJ1-2; 8 bases fit TRBD1. Germline CDR1 and CDR2: SGHTA and FQGNSA. Germline trimming cut 3 bases from V and 6 bases from J; bases unmatched to any gene: 6. There are 14 residues in the CDR3.